The clone carrying this T cell receptor beta chain has ten or more counts. This sample was included in a study of T cells in Graves' hyperthyroidism and ophthalmopathy. Amplified regions were TCR beta CDR3 sequences from RNA transcripts. During a first-round RT-PCR of the TCR CDR3, the HTBI primer set was used. One entry per CDR3 protein results from TCRdb running MiXCR on the multiplex PCR reads. The profile shows 250,000 or so distinct CDR3 sequences, roughly 15% of them singletons. CDR1 and CDR2 from the germline V gene are MGHRA and YSYEKL. The V and J ends lost 0 bases and 7 bases, in that order; junction bases with no gene match: 8. The CDR3 length is 16 residues.

Sequenced: blood. This TCR derives from a woman between 45 and 60 years old with Graves' hyperthyroidism that later progressed to Graves' ophthalmopathy. The V call is TRBV4-1, the J call TRBJ1-5, with 8 bases matching TRBD1. The CDR3 here is CASSQDRGQVGQPQHF. The CDR3 bases are TGCGCCAGCAGCCAAGATCGGGGACAGGTAGGGCAGCCCCAGCATTTT.